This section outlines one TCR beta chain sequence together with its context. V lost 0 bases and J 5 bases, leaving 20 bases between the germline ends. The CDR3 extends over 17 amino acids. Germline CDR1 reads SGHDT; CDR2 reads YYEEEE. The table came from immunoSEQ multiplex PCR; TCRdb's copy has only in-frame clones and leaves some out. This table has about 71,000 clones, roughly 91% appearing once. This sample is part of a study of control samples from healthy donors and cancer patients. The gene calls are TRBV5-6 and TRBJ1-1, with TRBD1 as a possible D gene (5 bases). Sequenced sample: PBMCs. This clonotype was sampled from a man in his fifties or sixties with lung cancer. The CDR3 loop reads CASSLVGGAPTPTEAFF. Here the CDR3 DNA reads TGTGCCAGCAGCTTGGTGGGGGGTGCGCCGACTCCGACTGAAGCTTTCTTT.